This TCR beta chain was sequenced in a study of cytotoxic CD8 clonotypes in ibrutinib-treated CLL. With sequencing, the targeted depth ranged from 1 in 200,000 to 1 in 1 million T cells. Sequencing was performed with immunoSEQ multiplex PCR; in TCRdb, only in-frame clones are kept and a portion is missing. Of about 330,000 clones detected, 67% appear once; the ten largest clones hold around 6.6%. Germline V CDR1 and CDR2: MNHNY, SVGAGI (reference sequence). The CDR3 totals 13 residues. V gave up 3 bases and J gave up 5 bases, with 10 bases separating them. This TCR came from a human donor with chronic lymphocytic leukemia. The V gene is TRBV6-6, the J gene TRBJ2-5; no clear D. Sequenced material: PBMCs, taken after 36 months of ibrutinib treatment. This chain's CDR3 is CASSYADRETQYF. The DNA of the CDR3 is TGTGCCAGCAGTTATGCCGACCGGGAGACCCAGTACTTC.